The next 5 T cell receptor beta chains were all read from a single sample in a study of neurological immune-mediated disorders. TCRdb called the 5' RACE reads again in MiXCR, with one record for every CDR3 protein. Found here are some 83,000 distinct CDR3 sequences, about 2.5% of them singletons; the top ten hold more than 0.95%. The specimen was PBMCs. Receptor source: a woman aged 25 to 39 with multiple sclerosis.

This clonotype appeared many times. This chain uses TRBV5-1 with TRBJ2-2; TRBD2 matches 8 bases. Trimming at V came to 0 bases and at J to 7 bases, leaving 8 bases not matched to a gene. Germline loops: CDR1 SGHRS, CDR2 YFSETQ. The CDR3 contains 16 residues. CDR3 region: CASSLDPGLVGGELFF. In DNA, the CDR3 is TGCGCCAGCAGCTTGGATCCGGGACTAGTCGGCGGGGAGCTGTTTTTT.

This clonotype showed up many times. The chain carries TRBV7-9 and TRBJ2-3, with 7 bases lining up with TRBD2. The ends lost 5 bases at V and 0 bases at J; junction bases unmatched: 17. Per germline, CDR1 SEHNR and CDR2 FQNEAQ (reference sequence). The CDR3 consists of 19 residues. CDR3: CASSPRLAEGTTSTDTQYF. The DNA of the CDR3 is TGTGCCAGCAGCCCGAGACTCGCAGAGGGGACTACTAGCACAGATACGCAGTATTTT.

This clonotype was detected ten times or more. The V call is TRBV6-5, the J call TRBJ2-3; D gene unclear. V lost 6 bases and J 0 bases, leaving 4 bases between the germline ends. The CDR3 is made up of 12 amino acids. Germline CDR1 MNHEY, CDR2 SVGAGI. The CDR3 DNA sequence: TGTGCCAGCAGGGGCAGCACAGATACGCAGTATTTT. This sequence encodes CASRGSTDTQYF.

This clonotype was observed many times. V usage is TRBV2 and J usage is TRBJ2-5; 9 bases align to TRBD1. Trimming cost V 1 base and J 6 bases; bases outside gene matches: 12. The CDR3 is made up of 17 amino acids. Per the germline V gene, CDR1 is SNHLY and CDR2 is FYNNEI. The CDR3 region is CASSEEQGARVSKTQYF. Written as DNA, the CDR3 is TGTGCCAGCAGTGAAGAACAGGGGGCGCGGGTCTCGAAGACCCAGTACTTC.

The table lists this clonotype with many counts. The chain employs TRBV29-1 and TRBJ2-5; 7 bases align to TRBD1. The germline V gene has CDR1 SQVTM and CDR2 ANQGSEA. The V gene end was trimmed by 7 bases and the J gene end by 5 bases; junction bases not matched to a gene: 10. The CDR3 has 13 residues. The CDR3 nucleotides read TGCAGCGCTATGACAGGGATAGTTGAGACCCAGTACTTC. Protein product: CSAMTGIVETQYF.